This TCR beta chain was captured by sequencing in a study of response to subunit inactivated influenza vaccine. Study-wide results and limits: The authors suggested that few new T cells are recruited per seasonal influenza vaccination.

This clonotype showed up many times. Antigen specificity is unknown. One entry per CDR3 protein results from TCRdb running MiXCR on the RT-PCR reads. Among around 160,000 distinct CDR3 sequences, roughly 11% were seen once, and the ten largest hold around 12%. The V end lost 7 bases, the J end lost 0 bases, and 9 bases lay between the germline ends. The CDR3 runs 12 residues. The germline CDR1 and CDR2 sequences are SQVTM and ANQGSEA. The input for sequencing was non-naive T cells sorted from PBMCs, taken more than 35 days after vaccination. The chain uses TRBV29-1 and TRBJ1-1, with D perhaps matching TRBD1 (5 bases). This sequence was found in a man aged 50-60 years who received an inactivated influenza vaccine. The CDR3 DNA is TGCAGCGGGGGGACGGTGAACACTGAAGCTTTCTTT. Translation: CSGGTVNTEAFF.